The 9 T cell receptor beta chains below all came from one sample that was sequenced in a study of post-analysis software for immune sequencing data (dated by TCRdb to the mid-2010s). Library generation was performed with PCR. TCRdb records Illumina HiSeq 2500 as the sequencer. To reduce PCR and sequencing biases, unique molecular identifiers were built into the TCR beta cDNA libraries. TCRdb ran its own pipeline on the public reads, namely fastp trimming at Q25 and MiXCR clone calling, and kept in-frame beta chains. Each CDR3 protein gets just one entry, which takes the most common genes and DNA from the rows behind it. The sample table contains approximately 660,000 distinct CDR3 sequences; only one count was recorded for 55% to 60% of them. Clones ranked in the top ten supply 11% of the sample. Here is what the overall study found, with its caveats: Significantly higher frequencies in patients than in controls were found for roughly five TRBV segments, including TRBV5-6, TRBV5-1 and TRBV20-1.

No antigen has been identified for these receptors. Sequenced material: blood. These receptors all stem from a girl aged 2 to 9 with multiple sclerosis.

This clonotype has a single count. The V and J genes are TRBV11-1 and TRBJ2-1, with D perhaps TRBD2 (5 bases). CDR3 length: 15 amino acids. CDR1 is SGHAT, CDR2 FQDESV, per germline (reference sequence). With 2 bases removed from V and 6 bases from J, the gap between germline ends came to 14 bases. The CDR3 nucleotides are TGTGCCAGCAGCTTAAGAAAGGTGGGGAGCAATGAGCAGTTCTTC. Its protein product is CASSLRKVGSNEQFF.

The rearrangement joins TRBV6-4 to TRBJ2-7; D tentatively fits TRBD1 or TRBD2 (6 bases each). The CDR3 contains 15 residues. V was pared by 2 bases and J by 5 bases, with 16 bases between. Germline V gene data show CDR1 as MRHNA and CDR2 as SNTAGT. CDR3 bases: TGTGCCAGCAGTGACCCGAGCATGGGGGGCGACGAGCAGTACTTC. It codes for CASSDPSMGGDEQYF.

The V gene is TRBV2, the J gene TRBJ2-1, with 10 nucleotides matching TRBD2. This CDR3 region has 15 residues. V shed 2 bases, J shed 7 bases, and the junction held 5 bases outside the gene matches. Germline CDR1 and CDR2: SNHLY and FYNNEI. CDR3 DNA sequence: TGTGCCAGCAGTGAACCTACTAGCGGGGTGAATGAGCAGTTCTTC. Translation: CASSEPTSGVNEQFF.

V and J are TRBV4-1 and TRBJ2-7; D unresolved. V was clipped by 1 base and J by 3 bases, with 7 bases between them. Germline V gene data show CDR1 as MGHRA and CDR2 as YSYEKL. This CDR3 comprises 13 residues. CDR3 coding DNA: TGCGCCAGCAGCCAAGTGGGCGGCTACGAGCAGTACTTC. Encoded protein: CASSQVGGYEQYF.

This clonotype appeared once. The rearrangement joins TRBV5-1 to TRBJ2-1; no clear D gene. The CDR3 is made up of 15 amino acids. Germline values: CDR1 SGHRS, CDR2 YFSETQ. V lost 2 bases and J 2 bases, leaving 11 bases between the germline ends. In DNA form, the CDR3 reads TGCGCCAGCAGCTTTCTAGTATCGGCCTACAATGAGCAGTTCTTC. The encoded protein is CASSFLVSAYNEQFF.

This clonotype was detected only a few times. In DNA form, the CDR3 reads TGTGCCAGCAGTGCCCTCACAGGAAGCGAGCAGTTCTTC. It translates to CASSALTGSEQFF. The V call is TRBV2, the J call TRBJ2-1, with D maybe TRBD1 (5 bases). V gave up 4 bases and J gave up 10 bases, with 14 bases separating them. The CDR3 is made up of 13 amino acids. Germline V gene sequence: CDR1 SNHLY, CDR2 FYNNEI.

The chain recombines TRBV7-2 with TRBJ2-1, with 8 positions matching TRBD1. Trimming removed 5 bases from V and 7 bases from J; junction bases left unmatched: 10. The CDR3 is made up of 15 amino acids. Germline V CDR1 and CDR2: SGHTA, FQGNSA. In nucleotides, the CDR3 is TGTGCCAGCAGCCCGAGGACAGGGTCAGGGAATGAGCAGTTCTTC. This codes for CASSPRTGSGNEQFF.

The chain joins TRBV15 to TRBJ1-1; D is unclear. CDR3 length equals 12 residues. Germline V gene lookup returns CDR1 LNHNV and CDR2 YYDKDF (reference sequence). V shed 6 bases and J shed 4 bases, with 9 bases lying between them. This CDR3 reads CATRKEATEAFF. CDR3 nucleotides: TGTGCCACCAGAAAGGAGGCCACTGAAGCTTTCTTT.

The chain combines TRBV5-5 with TRBJ2-3; D gene ambiguous. Germline CDR1 is SGHKS and CDR2 is YYEKEE (reference sequence). Between the trimmed V and J ends, which lost 0 bases and 1 base, there was a span of 9 bases. This CDR3 comprises 15 residues. The CDR3 DNA sequence: TGTGCCAGCAGCTTGGCCCCGGCGGGCACAGATACGCAGTATTTT. This sequence encodes CASSLAPAGTDTQYF.